The 23 T cell receptor beta chains below were found in one sample sequenced in a study of tumor and adjacent non-tumor tissue in lung cancer. TCRbeta libraries were built with three rounds of nested PCR, modified from ARM-PCR. TCRdb re-derived calls from the multiplex PCR reads in MiXCR, one entry per CDR3 protein. The profile shows tens of thousands of distinct CDR3 sequences, about 66% of them singletons. This sample's RNA came from whole unsorted tissue. Sequencing was carried out using lung tumor tissue. These receptors were collected from a man between 60 and 75 years old with non-small cell lung cancer.

About this clonotype: This likely comes from a read error, as the CDR3 has no conserved phenylalanine or tryptophan at its end. The DNA is omitted, as the CDR3 cannot be located on it reliably, and the CDR3 follows TCRdb's listing. The chain is built from TRBV11-2 and TRBJ2-2; TRBD2 is the table's D call and was not checked against the DNA. Germline CDR1 SGHAT, CDR2 FQNNGV. With termini counted, the CDR3 has 18 amino acids. The CDR3 is CASSSGLAVATNTGELSI.

This clonotype has just a few counts. The V gene is TRBV12-3 or TRBV12-4, the J gene TRBJ2-1, with 7 bases lining up with TRBD2. The CDR3 has 14 residues. Germline trimming cut 11 bases from V and 5 bases from J; bases unmatched to any gene: 12. CDR3 region: CAGNLGGSHNEQFF. The CDR3 nucleotides read TGTGCCGGTAACCTGGGCGGGAGCCACAATGAGCAGTTCTTC.

This clonotype has ten or more counts. The chain joins TRBV5-1 to TRBJ2-3; D tentatively fits TRBD1 or TRBD2 (5 bases each). CDR3 length equals 16 residues. From germline, CDR1 is SGHRS and CDR2 YFSETQ. The germline V and J ends were trimmed by 0 bases and 0 bases, with 11 bases remaining between them. CDR3 coding DNA: TGCGCCAGCAGCTTGGTCCAGGGACCTAGCACAGATACGCAGTATTTT. It is translated as CASSLVQGPSTDTQYF.

A remark on this clonotype: Germline is not matched at one junction end, which may reflect a read error. This rearrangement joins TRBV11-2 to TRBJ2-1, with D perhaps TRBD2 (5 bases). Germline V gene sequence: CDR1 SGHAT, CDR2 FQNNGV. The CDR3 has 16 residues. The CDR3 sequence is CTSSPPRRSSYNEEFF. CDR3 coding DNA: TGTACCAGCAGTCCCCCCCGGAGGAGCTCCTACAATGAGGAGTTCTTC.

This clonotype occurred once. At one end, the junction sequence differs from germline, possibly due to a read error. The V call is TRBV4-2, the J call TRBJ2-1; D call uncertain. CDR1 is LGHNA and CDR2 is YNFKEQ in the germline V gene. The CDR3 totals 15 residues. CDR3 loop: CACSQVRSMGNEQFF. The CDR3 nucleotides are TGTGCCTGCAGCCAAGTTCGCAGCATGGGGAATGAGCAGTTCTTC.

Details on this clonotype: Just one base apart from a much larger clone, this may be a read error. The gene calls are TRBV28 and TRBJ2-3; D may be TRBD2 (5 bases). CDR3 length: 15 amino acids. The V gene's germline CDR1 is MDHEN and CDR2 SYDVKM. DNA of the CDR3: TGTACCAGCAGTTTAGTTGCGGAGAGGGCAGATACGCAGTATTTT. Translating gives CTSSLVAERADTQYF.

This clonotype has just one count. The rearrangement links TRBV20-1 to TRBJ1-1, with a tentative D call TRBD1 (6 bases). The CDR3 consists of 15 residues. Germline lookup yields CDR1 DFQATT and CDR2 SNEGSKA (reference sequence). V was pared by 0 bases and J by 3 bases, with 14 bases between. CDR3 sequence reads: CSARDMGHGYTEAFF. CDR3 DNA: TGCAGTGCTAGAGATATGGGACACGGGTACACTGAAGCTTTCTTT.

The rearrangement uses TRBV5-1 and TRBJ2-5; TRBD1 matches 7 bases. This CDR3 contains 13 residues. Germline-derived CDR1 and CDR2 are SGHRS and YFSETQ. With V trimmed by 6 bases and J by 7 bases, 9 bases remained unmatched. CDR3 nucleotide sequence: TGCGCCAGCACACATACAGGGGAAGGGACCCAGTACTTC. It codes for CASTHTGEGTQYF.

Turning to this clonotype: A much larger clone lies one base from this, so it may be a read error. The chain carries TRBV6-5 and TRBJ2-3; D is possibly TRBD1 (6 bases). Germline CDR1 reads MNHEY; CDR2 reads SVGAGI. The CDR3 is 15 amino acids. The chain's CDR3 is CASCYSGVRTDTQYF. CDR3 nucleotide sequence: TGTGCCAGCTGTTACTCAGGGGTGCGCACAGATACGCAGTATTTT.

Note on this clonotype: The conserved final phenylalanine or tryptophan is absent from the CDR3, which likely points to a read error. The rearrangement joins TRBV11-2 to TRBJ2-1, with TRBD2 identical over 7 bases. The J segment lost 8 bases and the V segment lost 5 bases, leaving 12 bases of the junction unmatched. The V gene's germline CDR1 is SGHAT and CDR2 FQNNGV. This CDR3 region has 15 residues. The CDR3 DNA is TGTGCCAGCAGCCCGCACCGGGGGGTGAGTGATGAGCAGTTCTTA. Residues: CASSPHRGVSDEQFL.

With regard to this clonotype: The junction differs from germline at one of its ends, possibly a read error. The chain joins TRBV29-1 to TRBJ2-1, with D perhaps matching TRBD1 (7 bases). Per the germline V gene, CDR1 is SQVTM and CDR2 is ANQGSEA. CDR3 length equals 14 residues. In DNA, the CDR3 is TGCAGCTTTGACCTCAGGGGGGCCGTAGATGAGCAGTTCTTC. As protein: CSFDLRGAVDEQFF.

This clonotype has just a few counts. Given a much more abundant clone one base away, this may be a read error. The chain carries TRBV5-6 and TRBJ2-5, with D uncertain. This CDR3 has 13 residues. The germline V gene has CDR1 SGHDT and CDR2 YYEEEE. V was pared by 0 bases and J by 6 bases, with 9 bases between. The CDR3 loop reads CASSLVVGKTQYF. CDR3 sequence (DNA): TGTGCCAGCAGCTTGGTGGTTGGGAAGACCCAGTACTTC. Supplemented by reference TRBV5-6 and TRBJ2-5, the full variable domain reads DAGVTQSPTHLIKTRGQQVTLRCSPKSGHDTVSWYQQALGQGPQFIFQYYEEEERQRGNFPDRFSGHQFPNYSSELNVNALLLGDSALYLCASSLVVGKTQYFGPGTRLLVL.

This clonotype was detected many times. This chain uses TRBV29-1 with TRBJ2-1, with 9 positions matching TRBD2. The germline V gene has CDR1 SQVTM and CDR2 ANQGSEA. The CDR3 spans 16 residues. The trim removed 1 base at V and 6 bases at J, leaving 10 bases unmatched. The CDR3: CSVEGISGSRGNEQFF. CDR3 bases: TGCAGCGTTGAAGGAATTAGCGGGAGCCGTGGCAATGAGCAGTTCTTC.

For this clonotype: The junction shows a germline mismatch at one end, possibly a read error. The chain combines TRBV28 with TRBJ2-3; D is possibly TRBD1 (6 bases). Germline V gene sequence: CDR1 MDHEN, CDR2 SYDVKM. The CDR3 length is 14 residues. CDR3 protein: CASIETGTLDTHYF. The CDR3 DNA is TGTGCCAGCATTGAAACAGGGACCTTAGATACGCATTATTTT.

This clonotype was seen ten or more times. The gene calls are TRBV29-1 and TRBJ1-1; unclear D gene. Germline V lookup: CDR1 SQVTM, CDR2 ANQGSEA. The CDR3 consists of 14 residues. With 7 bases removed from V and 1 base from J, the gap between germline ends came to 16 bases. The DNA of the CDR3 is TGCAGCGCCGCCTCGATAGCTTCGAACACTGAAGCTTTCTTT. Its translation is CSAASIASNTEAFF. The full variable domain, rest sourced from reference TRBV29-1 and TRBJ1-1, is SAVISQKPSRDICQRGTSLTIQCQVDSQVTMMFWYRQQPGQSLTLIATANQGSEATYESGFVIDKFPISRPNLTFSTLTVSNMSPEDSSIYLCSAASIASNTEAFFGQGTRLTVV.

A note on this clonotype: The junction departs from germline at one end; a sequencing error may be responsible. The chain has TRBV6-1 and TRBJ1-2; 9 bases are a match to TRBD1. CDR1 is MNHNS and CDR2 is SASEGT in the germline V gene. This CDR3 has 12 residues. CDR3 sequence (DNA): TGTGCAAGCAGCGGGACAGGGTATGGCTACACCTTC. The encoded protein is CASSGTGYGYTF.

This clonotype was seen many times. The V gene is TRBV4-3, the J gene TRBJ2-2; TRBD1 or TRBD2 may be the D gene (5 bases each). V lost 1 base, J lost 6 bases, and 15 bases lay in between. Germline V gene lookup returns CDR1 LGHNA and CDR2 YSLEER. This CDR3 comprises 16 residues. CDR3 residues: CASSQAGQAVPGELFF. CDR3 in DNA: TGCGCCAGCAGCCAAGCGGGGCAGGCAGTCCCCGGGGAGCTGTTTTTT.

Notes on this clonotype: Germline and junction disagree at one end, which may indicate a read error. This chain connects TRBV6-2 or TRBV6-3 to TRBJ1-1; 8 bases fit TRBD1. The CDR3 spans 17 residues. Germline V lookup: CDR1 MNHEY, CDR2 SVGEGT. The CDR3 region is CASSRDRKMWQNTEAFF. The DNA of the CDR3 is TGTGCAAGCAGCCGGGACAGGAAAATGTGGCAAAACACTGAAGCTTTCTTT.

Comments on this clonotype: One base away lies a much larger clone, so this may be a sequencing read error. DNA of the CDR3: TGCAGTGCTAGAGTTAGCAGGGGCCGGACGAACGCCGGGGAGCTGTTTTTT. Its translation is CSARVSRGRTNAGELFF. The J gene is TRBJ2-2, the V gene TRBV20-1; possibly TRBD1 for D (6 bases). Germline V gives CDR1 DFQATT, CDR2 SNEGSKA (reference sequence). This CDR3 spans 17 amino acids.

This clonotype was counted between two and nine times. The germline gene is not matched at one end of the junction; a read error may be the cause. The chain is built from TRBV13 and TRBJ2-5; D ambiguous. Looked up from germline, CDR1 is PRHDT and CDR2 is FYEKMQ (reference sequence). The CDR3 covers 12 residues. The chain's CDR3 is CACSGRQETQYF. The CDR3 coding sequence is TGTGCCTGCAGTGGAAGGCAAGAGACCCAGTACTTC.

This clonotype was counted many times. The V gene is TRBV7-9, the J gene TRBJ2-7, with 9 positions matching TRBD2. There are 17 residues in the CDR3. V lost 3 bases, J lost 0 bases, and 9 bases stayed unmatched. Germline values: CDR1 SEHNR, CDR2 FQNEAQ (reference sequence). CDR3 coding DNA: TGTGCCAGCAGCTTGGCGACTAGCGGTATCTACTCCTACGAGCAGTACTTC. Translating gives CASSLATSGIYSYEQYF.

Comments on this clonotype: A read error may explain this, as a much larger clone is one base away. CDR3 in amino acids: CACSRNYGYTF. Written as DNA, the CDR3 is TGTGCCTGCAGCCGAAACTATGGCTACACCTTC. The chain recombines TRBV11-2 with TRBJ1-2; D gene uncertain. The CDR3 extends over 11 amino acids. Germline V CDR1 and CDR2: SGHAT, FQNNGV.

Points on this clonotype: The junction departs from the called germline gene at one end, perhaps through a read error. The V and J genes are TRBV6-5 and TRBJ1-6; D is unresolved. CDR3 length: 14 residues. Germline CDR1 MNHEY, CDR2 SVGAGI. CDR3 nucleotides: TGTGCCAGCAGTTACCAGGATTATAATTCACCCCTCCATTTT. Translating it yields CASSYQDYNSPLHF.